This T cell receptor beta chain is drawn from a study of response to subunit inactivated influenza vaccine. Study-wide results and limits: It was the authors' suggestion that each seasonal influenza vaccination recruits few new T cells.

TCRdb called the RT-PCR reads again in MiXCR, with one record for every CDR3 protein. The sample yields about 310,000 distinct CDR3 sequences, 21% seen once. This clonotype came up many times. The antigen is unknown. The germline CDR1 and CDR2 sequences are DFQATT and SNEGSKA (reference sequence). This CDR3 comprises 21 residues. The J segment lost 0 bases and the V segment lost 2 bases, leaving 20 bases of the junction unmatched. Sequenced material: PBMCs from blood, taken less than 22 months after vaccination. The origin of this receptor is a man between 45 and 75 years old who received an inactivated influenza vaccine. The V call is TRBV20-1, the J call TRBJ1-5, with 9 bases aligning to TRBD1. CDR3 in amino acids: CSARIGQGSWLRRNSNQPQHF. The DNA of the CDR3 is TGCAGTGCTAGAATCGGACAGGGGTCATGGTTACGCAGAAATAGCAATCAGCCCCAGCATTTT.